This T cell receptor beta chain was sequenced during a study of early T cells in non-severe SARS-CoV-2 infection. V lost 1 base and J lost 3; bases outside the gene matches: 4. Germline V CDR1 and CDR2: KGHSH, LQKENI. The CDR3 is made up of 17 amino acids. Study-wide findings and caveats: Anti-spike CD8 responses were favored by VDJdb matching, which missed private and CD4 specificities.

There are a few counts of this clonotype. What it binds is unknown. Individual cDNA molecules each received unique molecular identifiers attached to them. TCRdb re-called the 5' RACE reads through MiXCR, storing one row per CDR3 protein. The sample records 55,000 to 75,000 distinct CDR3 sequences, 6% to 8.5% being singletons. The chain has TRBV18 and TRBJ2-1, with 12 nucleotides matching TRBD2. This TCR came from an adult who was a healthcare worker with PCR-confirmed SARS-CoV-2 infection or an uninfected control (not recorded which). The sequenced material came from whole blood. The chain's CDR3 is CASSPQTSGSYYNEQFF. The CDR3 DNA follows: TGTGCCAGCTCACCACAGACTAGCGGGAGCTACTACAATGAGCAGTTCTTC.